This entry concerns a single T cell receptor (beta chain). What it binds is not known. The sample belongs to a study of OX40 agonist ivuxolimab in advanced cancers. Sequenced by immunoSEQ multiplex PCR; TCRdb stores in-frame clones only, minus some. This table has tens of thousands of clones, 88% appearing once. Study results and caveats: The specificity for antigen of the expanded peripheral T cells was not determined. CD8+ T cells (on average) carried more expanded clones than CD4+ T cells.

CDR3 length: 14 residues. CDR1 and CDR2 from the germline V gene are ENHRY and SYGVKD. V trimming: 6 bases; J trimming: 6 bases; junction bases outside the gene matches: 10. This sequence was found in an adult with an advanced solid tumor such as melanoma, head and neck, liver or kidney cancer. This chain joins TRBV10-3 and TRBJ2-7, with TRBD1 matching 8 bases. The source was CD4+ or CD8+ T cells sorted from blood, collected in a trial of the OX40 agonist ivuxolimab. Written as DNA, the CDR3 is TGTGCCATCAGGGCCTGGGACAGGTCCGCCGAGCAGTACTTC. This sequence encodes CAIRAWDRSAEQYF.